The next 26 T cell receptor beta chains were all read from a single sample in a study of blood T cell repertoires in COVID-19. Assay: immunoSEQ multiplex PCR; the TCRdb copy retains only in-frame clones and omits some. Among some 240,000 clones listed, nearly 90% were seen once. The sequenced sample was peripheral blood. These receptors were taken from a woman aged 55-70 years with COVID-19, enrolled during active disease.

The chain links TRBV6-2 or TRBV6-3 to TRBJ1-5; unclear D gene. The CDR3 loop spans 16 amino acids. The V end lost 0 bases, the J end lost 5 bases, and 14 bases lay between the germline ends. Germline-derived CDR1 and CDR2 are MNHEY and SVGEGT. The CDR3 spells CASSYSIGELDQPQHF. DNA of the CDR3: TGTGCCAGCAGTTACTCGATCGGGGAATTGGATCAGCCCCAGCATTTT.

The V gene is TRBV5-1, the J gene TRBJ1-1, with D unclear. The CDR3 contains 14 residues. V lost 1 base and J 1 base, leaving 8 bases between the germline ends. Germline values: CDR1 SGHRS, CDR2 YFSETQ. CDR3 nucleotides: TGCGCCAGCAGCTTGAGTACAGCGAACACTGAAGCTTTCTTT. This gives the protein CASSLSTANTEAFF.

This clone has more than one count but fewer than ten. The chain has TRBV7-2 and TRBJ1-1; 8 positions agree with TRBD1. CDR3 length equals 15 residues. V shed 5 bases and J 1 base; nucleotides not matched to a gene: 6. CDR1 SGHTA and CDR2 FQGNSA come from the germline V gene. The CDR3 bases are TGTGCCAGCAGCCGCTTTGGACAGGGGAACACTGAAGCTTTCTTT. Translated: CASSRFGQGNTEAFF.

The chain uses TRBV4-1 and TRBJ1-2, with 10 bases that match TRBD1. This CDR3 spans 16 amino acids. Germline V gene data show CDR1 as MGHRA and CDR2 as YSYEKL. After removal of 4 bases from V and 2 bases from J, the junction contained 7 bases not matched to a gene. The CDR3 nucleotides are TGCGCCAGCAGCCTATATCCGGGACAGGGGAACTATGGCTACACCTTC. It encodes CASSLYPGQGNYGYTF.

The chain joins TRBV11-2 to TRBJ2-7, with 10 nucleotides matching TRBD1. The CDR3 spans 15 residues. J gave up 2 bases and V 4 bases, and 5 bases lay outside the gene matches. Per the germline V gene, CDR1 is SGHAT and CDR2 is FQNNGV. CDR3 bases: TGTGCCAGCAGCTCCAGGGACAGGGGTACCTACGAGCAGTACTTC. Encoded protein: CASSSRDRGTYEQYF. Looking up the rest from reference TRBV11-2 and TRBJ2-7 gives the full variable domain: EAGVAQSPRYKIIEKRQSVAFWCNPISGHATLYWYQQILGQGPKLLIQFQNNGVVDDSQLPKDRFSAERLKGVDSTLKIQPAKLEDSAVYLCASSSRDRGTYEQYFGPGTRLTVT.

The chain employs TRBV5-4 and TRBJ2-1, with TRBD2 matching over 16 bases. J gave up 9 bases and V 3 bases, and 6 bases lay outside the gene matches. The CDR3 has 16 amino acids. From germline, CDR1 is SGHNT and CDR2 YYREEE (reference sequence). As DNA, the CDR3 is TGTGCCAGCAGCTCCGGGACTAGCGGGGGGGCCGCTGAGCAGTTCTTC. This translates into CASSSGTSGGAAEQFF. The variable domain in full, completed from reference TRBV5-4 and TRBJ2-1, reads ETGVTQSPTHLIKTRGQQVTLRCSSQSGHNTVSWYQQALGQGPQFIFQYYREEENGRGNFPPRFSGLQFPNYSSELNVNALELDDSALYLCASSSGTSGGAAEQFFGPGTRLTVL.

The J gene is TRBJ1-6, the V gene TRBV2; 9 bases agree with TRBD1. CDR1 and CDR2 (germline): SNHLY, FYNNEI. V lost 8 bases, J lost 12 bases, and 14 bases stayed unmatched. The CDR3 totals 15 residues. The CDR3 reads CASSNRGRLDGPLHF. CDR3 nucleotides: TGTGCCAGCTCGAACAGGGGGCGCTTGGACGGACCCCTCCACTTT.

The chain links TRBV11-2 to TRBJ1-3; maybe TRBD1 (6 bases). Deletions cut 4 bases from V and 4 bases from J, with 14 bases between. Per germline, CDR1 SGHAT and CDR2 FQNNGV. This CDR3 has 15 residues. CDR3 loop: CASSSAGATGNTIYF. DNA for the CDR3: TGTGCCAGCAGCTCCGCAGGGGCGACAGGAAACACCATATATTTT.

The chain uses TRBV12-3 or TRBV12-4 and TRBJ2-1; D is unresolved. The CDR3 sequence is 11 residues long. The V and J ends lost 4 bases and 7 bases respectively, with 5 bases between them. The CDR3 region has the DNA TGTGCCAGCAGTTGGAGTAATGAGCAGTTCTTC. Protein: CASSWSNEQFF.

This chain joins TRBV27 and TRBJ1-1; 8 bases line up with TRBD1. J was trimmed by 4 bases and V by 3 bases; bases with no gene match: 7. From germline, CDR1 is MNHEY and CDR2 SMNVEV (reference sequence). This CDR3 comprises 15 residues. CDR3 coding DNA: TGTGCCAGCAGTTTCGGGGACAGGCCGAGCACTGAAGCTTTCTTT. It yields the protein CASSFGDRPSTEAFF.

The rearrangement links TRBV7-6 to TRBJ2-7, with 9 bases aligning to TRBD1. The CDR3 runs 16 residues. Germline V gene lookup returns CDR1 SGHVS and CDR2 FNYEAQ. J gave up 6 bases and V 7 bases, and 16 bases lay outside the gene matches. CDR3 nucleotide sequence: TGTGCCAGCACCCCCGGCCCGGGACAGGGTCCTTTCGAGCAGTACTTC. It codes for CASTPGPGQGPFEQYF.

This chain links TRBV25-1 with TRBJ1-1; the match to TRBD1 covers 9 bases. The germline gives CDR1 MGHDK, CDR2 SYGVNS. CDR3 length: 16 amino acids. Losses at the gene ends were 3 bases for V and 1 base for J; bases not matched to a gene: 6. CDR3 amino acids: CASSDVKGQGNTEAFF. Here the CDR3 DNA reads TGTGCCAGCAGTGATGTTAAGGGACAGGGGAACACTGAAGCTTTCTTT.

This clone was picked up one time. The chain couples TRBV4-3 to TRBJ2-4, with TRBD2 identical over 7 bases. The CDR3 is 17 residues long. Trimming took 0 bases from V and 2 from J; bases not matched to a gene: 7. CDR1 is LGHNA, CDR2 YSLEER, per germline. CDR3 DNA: TGCGCCAGCAGCCAAGATAACCGGGGGGTGACCAAAAACATTCAGTACTTC. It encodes CASSQDNRGVTKNIQYF.

Here the CDR3 DNA reads TGTGCCAGCCGATCGGATCGGAGCCGGGGGCCTCTAGCGGGGGCCCTAAACACCGGGGAGCTGTTTTTT. This translates into CASRSDRSRGPLAGALNTGELFF. The J gene is TRBJ2-2, the V gene TRBV27, with 10 nucleotides matching TRBD2. V was clipped by 8 bases and J by 2 bases; unmatched bases: 29. CDR1 MNHEY and CDR2 SMNVEV come from the germline V gene (reference sequence). CDR3 length: 23 amino acids.

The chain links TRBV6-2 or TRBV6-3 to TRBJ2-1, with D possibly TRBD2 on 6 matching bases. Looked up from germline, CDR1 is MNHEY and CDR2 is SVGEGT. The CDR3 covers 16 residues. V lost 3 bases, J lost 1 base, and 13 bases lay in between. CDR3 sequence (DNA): TGTGCCAGCAGTTATTCGAACGGGGGATCCTACAATGAGCAGTTCTTC. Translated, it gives CASSYSNGGSYNEQFF.

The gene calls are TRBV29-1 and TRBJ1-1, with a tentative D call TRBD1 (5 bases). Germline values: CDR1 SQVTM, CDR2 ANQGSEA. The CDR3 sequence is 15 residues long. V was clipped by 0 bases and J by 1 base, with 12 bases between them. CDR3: CSVEEAGPWNTEAFF. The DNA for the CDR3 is TGCAGCGTTGAAGAGGCAGGGCCTTGGAACACTGAAGCTTTCTTT.

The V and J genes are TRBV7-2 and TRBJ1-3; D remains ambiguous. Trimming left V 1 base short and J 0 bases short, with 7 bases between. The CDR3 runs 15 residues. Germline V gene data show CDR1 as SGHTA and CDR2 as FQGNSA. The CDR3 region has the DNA TGTGCCAGCAGCTTAGTCTCCTCCTCTGGAAACACCATATATTTT. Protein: CASSLVSSSGNTIYF. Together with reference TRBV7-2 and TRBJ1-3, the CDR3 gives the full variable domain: GAGVSQSPSNKVTEKGKDVELRCDPISGHTALYWYRQSLGQGLEFLIYFQGNSAPDKSGLPSDRFSAERTGGSVSTLTIQRTQQEDSAVYLCASSLVSSSGNTIYFGEGSWLTVV.

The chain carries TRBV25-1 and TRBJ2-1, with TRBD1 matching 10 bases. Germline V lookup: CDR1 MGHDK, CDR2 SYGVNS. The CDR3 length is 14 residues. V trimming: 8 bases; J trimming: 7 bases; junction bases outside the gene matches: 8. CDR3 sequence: CASSGTGERNEQFF. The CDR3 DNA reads TGTGCCAGCTCGGGGACAGGGGAAAGAAATGAGCAGTTCTTC.

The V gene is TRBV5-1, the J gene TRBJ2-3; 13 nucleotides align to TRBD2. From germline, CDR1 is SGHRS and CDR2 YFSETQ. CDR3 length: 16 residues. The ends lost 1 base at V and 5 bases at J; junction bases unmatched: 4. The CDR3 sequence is CASSLTSGGAGDTQYF. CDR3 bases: TGCGCCAGCAGCTTGACTAGCGGGGGGGCAGGAGATACGCAGTATTTT. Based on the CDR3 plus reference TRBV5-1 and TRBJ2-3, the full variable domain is KAGVTQTPRYLIKTRGQQVTLSCSPISGHRSVSWYQQTPGQGLQFLFEYFSETQRNKGNFPGRFSGRQFSNSRSEMNVSTLELGDSALYLCASSLTSGGAGDTQYFGPGTRLTVL.

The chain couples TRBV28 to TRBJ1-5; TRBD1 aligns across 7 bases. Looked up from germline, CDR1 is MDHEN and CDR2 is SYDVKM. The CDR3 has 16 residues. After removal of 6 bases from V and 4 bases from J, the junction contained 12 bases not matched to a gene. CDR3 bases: TGTGCCAGCAGGCTGACACTACAGGGGTGGAATCAGCCCCAGCATTTT. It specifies CASRLTLQGWNQPQHF.

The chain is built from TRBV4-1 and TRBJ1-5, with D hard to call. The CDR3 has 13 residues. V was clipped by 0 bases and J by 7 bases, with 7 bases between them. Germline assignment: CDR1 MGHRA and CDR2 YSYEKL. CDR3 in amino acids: CASSQEGEQPQHF. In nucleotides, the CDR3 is TGCGCCAGCAGCCAAGAAGGAGAACAGCCCCAGCATTTT.

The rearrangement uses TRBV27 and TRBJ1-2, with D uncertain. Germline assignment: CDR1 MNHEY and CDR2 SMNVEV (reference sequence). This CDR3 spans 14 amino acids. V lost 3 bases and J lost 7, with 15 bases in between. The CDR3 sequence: CASSFGSRGGGYTF. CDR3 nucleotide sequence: TGTGCCAGCAGTTTCGGATCCCGGGGAGGTGGCTACACCTTC.

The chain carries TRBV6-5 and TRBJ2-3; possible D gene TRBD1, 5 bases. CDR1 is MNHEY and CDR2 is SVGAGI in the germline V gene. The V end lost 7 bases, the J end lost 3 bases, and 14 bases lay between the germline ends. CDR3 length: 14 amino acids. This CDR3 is CASIGALLTDTQYF. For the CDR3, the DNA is TGTGCCAGCATAGGGGCCCTGTTAACAGATACGCAGTATTTT.

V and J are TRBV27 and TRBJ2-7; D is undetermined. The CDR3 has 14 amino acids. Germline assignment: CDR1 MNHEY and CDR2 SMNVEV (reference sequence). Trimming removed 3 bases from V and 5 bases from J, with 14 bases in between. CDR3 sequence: CASSFYPNAHEQYF. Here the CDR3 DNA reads TGTGCCAGCAGTTTCTACCCCAATGCCCACGAGCAGTACTTC.

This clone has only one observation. CDR3 in amino acids: CASSYLGQSYEQYF. The CDR3 DNA reads as TGTGCCAGCAGTTACTTGGGACAGTCCTACGAGCAGTACTTC. The chain links TRBV6-5 to TRBJ2-7, with 7 bases fitting TRBD1. After removal of 1 base from V and 1 base from J, the junction contained 1 base not matched to a gene. Germline V gene data show CDR1 as MNHEY and CDR2 as SVGAGI. The CDR3 extends over 14 amino acids.

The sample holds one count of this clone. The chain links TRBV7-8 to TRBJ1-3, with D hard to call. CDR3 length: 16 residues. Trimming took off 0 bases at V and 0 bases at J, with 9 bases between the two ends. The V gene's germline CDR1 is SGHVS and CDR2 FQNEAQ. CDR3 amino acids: CASSLAELRSGNTIYF. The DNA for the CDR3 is TGTGCCAGCAGCTTAGCCGAACTCCGCTCTGGAAACACCATATATTTT.